This entry lists 20 T cell receptor beta chains sequenced from one sample in a study of shared clonotypes between healthy human individuals. Some clones are missing from TCRdb's copy, which holds only in-frame ones; the method was immunoSEQ multiplex PCR. Among about 600,000 clones listed, around 97% were seen once. What was sequenced was naive CD4+ T cells sorted from blood. Regarding subset: CD45RA+ positively selected. These receptors all come from a woman in her 30s in good health.

V usage is TRBV18 and J usage is TRBJ2-7; TRBD1 matches 10 bases. Per germline, CDR1 KGHSH and CDR2 LQKENI. Losses at the gene ends were 6 bases for V and 5 bases for J; bases not matched to a gene: 10. The CDR3 has 15 amino acids. The CDR3 reads CASSPGQGGYNEQYF. The CDR3 nucleotides are TGTGCCAGCTCCCCCGGACAGGGGGGTTACAACGAGCAGTACTTC.

The rearrangement uses TRBV18 and TRBJ2-3, with D possibly TRBD2 on 5 matching bases. This CDR3 is built from 13 residues. The V gene's germline CDR1 is KGHSH and CDR2 LQKENI. V shed 6 bases and J shed 3 bases, with 10 bases lying between them. The CDR3 sequence is CASSPQRTDTQYF. The DNA for the CDR3 is TGTGCCAGCTCCCCCCAGCGGACAGATACGCAGTATTTT.

The CDR3 nucleotides read TGTGCCAGCAGCTTGACTAGCGGGATATACGAGCAGTACTTC. Amino acid sequence: CASSLTSGIYEQYF. The genes are TRBV7-6 and TRBJ2-7; 11 bases fit TRBD2. This CDR3 has 14 amino acids. Trimming at V came to 3 bases and at J to 4 bases, leaving 2 bases not matched to a gene. The V gene's germline CDR1 is SGHVS and CDR2 FNYEAQ. The full variable domain, completed using reference TRBV7-6 and TRBJ2-7, is GAGVSQSPRYKVTKRGQDVALRCDPISGHVSLYWYRQALGQGPEFLTYFNYEAQQDKSGLPNDRFSAERPEGSISTLTIQRTEQRDSAMYRCASSLTSGIYEQYFGPGTRLTVT.

V usage is TRBV5-1 and J usage is TRBJ2-1; 13 positions agree with TRBD2. The germline V gene encodes CDR1 SGHRS and CDR2 YFSETQ. V was clipped by 5 bases and J by 2 bases; unmatched bases: 10. The CDR3 consists of 18 residues. Here the CDR3 reads CASRDRTSGSRTYNEQFF. CDR3 bases: TGCGCCAGCAGAGACAGGACTAGCGGGAGTAGGACCTACAATGAGCAGTTCTTC.

J is TRBJ1-1 and V is TRBV5-1; 7 bases map to TRBD1. CDR1 and CDR2 from the germline V gene are SGHRS and YFSETQ. V shed 4 bases, J shed 4 bases, and the junction held 10 bases outside the gene matches. The CDR3 has 15 residues. In DNA form, the CDR3 reads TGCGCCAGCAGCCTGACAGGGAGGGGGAGCACTGAAGCTTTCTTT. It codes for CASSLTGRGSTEAFF.

The chain employs TRBV6-6 and TRBJ1-1; maybe TRBD1 (5 bases). Germline assignment: CDR1 MNHNY and CDR2 SVGAGI (reference sequence). The V and J ends lost 8 bases and 4 bases respectively, with 23 bases between them. CDR3 length: 16 residues. The DNA for the CDR3 is TGTGCCAGCTGGGGATTCGACAGTACTGGCGGCACTGAAGCTTTCTTT. Translation: CASWGFDSTGGTEAFF.

V is TRBV4-1 and J is TRBJ2-4, with D uncertain. Germline loops: CDR1 MGHRA, CDR2 YSYEKL. The CDR3 consists of 16 residues. The V end was cut by 0 bases, the J end by 1 base, with 10 bases between. CDR3 residues: CASSQEPNKAKNIQYF. In nucleotides, the CDR3 is TGCGCCAGCAGCCAAGAGCCCAACAAGGCCAAAAACATTCAGTACTTC.

This clone came up once. The rearrangement links TRBV7-9 to TRBJ1-2; D not resolved. Germline CDR1 and CDR2: SEHNR and FQNEAQ (reference sequence). CDR3 length equals 15 residues. V lost 1 base and J 7 bases, leaving 16 bases between the germline ends. CDR3: CASSLDVRGFSGYTF. The CDR3 nucleotides read TGTGCCAGCAGCTTAGATGTCCGGGGTTTTAGTGGCTACACCTTC.

The V call is TRBV5-5, the J call TRBJ1-2; no definite D call. This CDR3 has 13 residues. V was cut by 1 base and J by 6 bases, with 10 bases left in between. CDR1 is SGHKS and CDR2 is YYEKEE in the germline V gene (reference sequence). The CDR3 DNA reads as TGTGCCAGCAGCTTGCAGGAGTACGATGGCTACACCTTC. The encoded protein is CASSLQEYDGYTF.

The chain is built from TRBV11-3 and TRBJ2-2; no definite D call. The ends were cut back, 5 bases at V and 4 bases at J, with 17 bases in the middle. Germline lookup yields CDR1 SGHNT and CDR2 YENEEA. The CDR3 loop spans 16 amino acids. The CDR3 sequence: CASSRDPSRSTGELFF. CDR3 DNA: TGTGCCAGCAGCCGCGACCCAAGCCGGTCCACCGGGGAGCTGTTTTTT.

This chain connects TRBV19 to TRBJ1-3; D is unresolved. Per the germline V gene, CDR1 is LNHDA and CDR2 is SQIVND (reference sequence). V lost 5 bases and J lost 0, with 17 bases in between. This CDR3 has 17 residues. The CDR3 reads CASSPFGTSYSGNTIYF. The CDR3 bases are TGTGCCAGTAGTCCTTTTGGAACCAGCTACTCTGGAAACACCATATATTTT.

The genes are TRBV5-1 and TRBJ2-7; the D gene is possibly TRBD2 (5 bases). V lost 2 bases and J 4 bases, leaving 10 bases between the germline ends. CDR3 size: 13 residues. From germline, CDR1 is SGHRS and CDR2 YFSETQ. CDR3 nucleotides: TGCGCCAGCAGCTTTTCTCGGGGATACGAGCAGTACTTC. Amino acids: CASSFSRGYEQYF.

V gene TRBV7-9 combines with J gene TRBJ1-4; maybe TRBD1 (5 bases). Germline V CDR1 and CDR2: SEHNR, FQNEAQ (reference sequence). The V end was cut by 2 bases, the J end by 7 bases, with 14 bases between. The CDR3 totals 15 residues. CDR3: CASSLLGERSEKLFF. The CDR3 DNA follows: TGTGCCAGCAGCTTACTGGGGGAAAGGAGTGAAAAACTGTTTTTT.

CDR3 sequence: CASSPGQPNEQFF. CDR3 DNA sequence: TGTGCCAGCAGCCCCGGACAGCCCAATGAGCAGTTCTTC. V usage is TRBV6-5 and J usage is TRBJ2-1, with D maybe TRBD1 (6 bases). The V end was cut by 6 bases, the J end by 6 bases, with 12 bases between. Germline CDR1 and CDR2: MNHEY and SVGAGI. This CDR3 comprises 13 residues.

The chain joins TRBV5-1 to TRBJ2-7; no clear D gene. The CDR3 loop spans 14 amino acids. Per the germline V gene, CDR1 is SGHRS and CDR2 is YFSETQ. The V end lost 3 bases, the J end lost 0 bases, and 10 bases lay between the germline ends. The CDR3 region is CASSSSLASYEQYF. Here the CDR3 DNA reads TGCGCCAGCAGCTCTTCCTTAGCCTCCTACGAGCAGTACTTC.

The V gene is TRBV19, the J gene TRBJ2-1; 9 nucleotides agree with TRBD2. V gave up 3 bases and J gave up 6 bases; unmatched junction bases: 9. The germline V gene has CDR1 LNHDA and CDR2 SQIVND (reference sequence). The CDR3 length is 16 residues. The CDR3 sequence is CASSMRPAGGFNEQFF. The CDR3 DNA is TGTGCCAGTAGTATGCGTCCAGCGGGAGGTTTCAATGAGCAGTTCTTC.

The genes are TRBV28 and TRBJ1-2, with 10 nucleotides matching TRBD1. Germline V gives CDR1 MDHEN, CDR2 SYDVKM. Germline trimming cut 4 bases from V and 3 bases from J; bases unmatched to any gene: 2. The CDR3 has 14 amino acids. The CDR3, as DNA: TGTGCCAGCAGTTCGGGACAGGGGTACTATGGCTACACCTTC. Translated: CASSSGQGYYGYTF.

This chain uses TRBV6-1 with TRBJ1-5; 7 positions match TRBD1. Germline lookup yields CDR1 MNHNS and CDR2 SASEGT. The CDR3 sequence is 15 residues long. With V trimmed by 4 bases and J by 6 bases, 9 bases remained unmatched. CDR3 sequence reads: CASSALRQGSQPQHF. The CDR3 DNA reads TGTGCCAGCAGTGCCCTTCGACAGGGAAGTCAGCCCCAGCATTTT.

This clone was detected once. The rearrangement joins TRBV5-1 to TRBJ2-1; D perhaps matches TRBD1 (5 bases). V was pared by 1 base and J by 7 bases, with 9 bases between. The germline gives CDR1 SGHRS, CDR2 YFSETQ. This CDR3 region has 13 residues. The CDR3 DNA reads as TGCGCCAGCAGCTTGACCCAGGGAAATGAGCAGTTCTTC. Protein product: CASSLTQGNEQFF.

A single count supports this clone. The rearrangement links TRBV6-1 to TRBJ1-4; tentative D call: TRBD1 (6 bases). With 3 bases removed from V and 7 bases from J, the gap between germline ends came to 9 bases. CDR1 is MNHNS and CDR2 is SASEGT in the germline V gene. The CDR3 consists of 13 residues. The CDR3 spells CASSDRGPEKLFF. The CDR3 DNA reads TGTGCCAGCAGTGACCGGGGGCCTGAAAAACTGTTTTTT.